These T cell receptor beta chains were read from a single sample in a study of cytomegalovirus exposure and HLA in healthy donors. This table comes from immunoSEQ multiplex PCR, and its TCRdb copy is limited to in-frame clones, with some not included. The sample contains 200,000 to 250,000 clones, about 80% of which appear only once. Material: PBMCs. The receptors were gathered from a girl aged 5-17 years in good health and CMV-seronegative. CDR3s include the opening cysteine and the closing phenylalanine or tryptophan. A D gene is named only where the DNA matches it firmly. Rows give clone size only sometimes, using once, few, many, or a class for an expanded clone.

CDR3nt | CDR3aa | d_gene | v_gene | abundance | j_gene
TGCAGCGTTGGGGGCGGGAGGGCCTACGAGCAGTACTTC | CSVGGGRAYEQYF | TRBD2 | TRBV29-1 | - | TRBJ2-7
TGTGCCAGCACCAGAAACACTGAAGCTTTCTTT | CASTRNTEAFF | - | TRBV6-5 | few | TRBJ1-1
TGTGCCAGCAGTGAAACTAGCCCGCTTACAGATACGCAGTATTTT | CASSETSPLTDTQYF | - | TRBV2 | - | TRBJ2-3
TGTGCCAGCAGGCCTGACGTGGCCAGGGAAGCTTTCTTT | CASRPDVAREAFF | - | TRBV28 | - | TRBJ1-1
TGTGCCAGCAGCCGGAGAGGGGGCCAAGAGACCCAGTACTTC | CASSRRGGQETQYF | - | TRBV7-7 | - | TRBJ2-5
TGTGCCAGCTCACCCACTAGCGGGAGTACAGATACGCAGTATTTT | CASSPTSGSTDTQYF | TRBD2 | TRBV18 | few | TRBJ2-3
TGTGCCACCAGCAGAGGGGCAGTTAACTATGGCTACACCTTC | CATSRGAVNYGYTF | - | TRBV15 | - | TRBJ1-2
TGTGCCAGCAGTTTCCCAGCCGGGACAGGGTTGTCAGGGGCCAACGTCCTGACTTTC | CASSFPAGTGLSGANVLTF | TRBD1 | TRBV28 | once | TRBJ2-6
TGTGCCAGCACCGAAACTCCGGGACAGGGCGATGAGACCCAGTACTTC | CASTETPGQGDETQYF | TRBD1 | TRBV28 | - | TRBJ2-5
TGCGCCAGCAGCCCACTGGGGGGAGGGCAAGAGACCCAGTACTTC | CASSPLGGGQETQYF | TRBD2 | TRBV5-1 | - | TRBJ2-5
TGCGCCAGCAGCTTCTACCGACCTATGACAGGTCGCGGGAACACCGGGGAGCTGTTTTTT | CASSFYRPMTGRGNTGELFF | - | TRBV5-1 | - | TRBJ2-2
TGTGCCAGCAGCTCTCGACAGGACTCCTACGAGCAGTACTTC | CASSSRQDSYEQYF | - | TRBV5-4 | once | TRBJ2-7
TGTGCCAGCTCACCAGGACTAGCGGGACATGAGCAGTTCTTC | CASSPGLAGHEQFF | TRBD2 | TRBV18 | - | TRBJ2-1
TGTGCCAGCAGTTTAGGCTTGAACACTGAAGCTTTCTTT | CASSLGLNTEAFF | - | TRBV27 | - | TRBJ1-1
TGTGCCAGCCCAAGAACTAGCGTTTATGAGCAGTTCTTC | CASPRTSVYEQFF | TRBD2 | TRBV7-9 | - | TRBJ2-1
TGTGCCAGCAGTGCCGACTTAGATACGCAGTATTTT | CASSADLDTQYF | - | TRBV28 | once | TRBJ2-3
TGTGCCAGTAGTTTCGGGTCTAGGAGTGAAAAACTGTTTTTT | CASSFGSRSEKLFF | - | TRBV19 | - | TRBJ1-4
TGTGCCAGCAGCCAAGATCCCTCGCCTAGCGGTCGGCAGTTCTTC | CASSQDPSPSGRQFF | TRBD2 | TRBV4-2 | - | TRBJ2-1
TGTGCCAGCAGCTCAGGGTACCCGAACACCGGGGAGCTGTTTTTT | CASSSGYPNTGELFF | - | TRBV27 | - | TRBJ2-2
TGTGCCACCGTAGGGACAGGGGATGGCTACACCTTC | CATVGTGDGYTF | TRBD1 | TRBV28 | - | TRBJ1-2
TGTGCCAGCAGCCACCGGGGGGAGCGTTCTGAAGCTTTCTTT | CASSHRGERSEAFF | - | TRBV5-6 | - | TRBJ1-1
TGCGCCAGCAGCACCAGGGACAGCTACGAGCAGTACTTC | CASSTRDSYEQYF | TRBD1 | TRBV5-1 | few | TRBJ2-7
TGTGCCAGCAGCTTGGGTGGACAGTATAATGAAAAACTGTTTTTT | CASSLGGQYNEKLFF | - | TRBV5-4 | - | TRBJ1-4
TGTGCCAGCAGTGGCCGGGACAGGGCAGAGACCCAGTACTTC | CASSGRDRAETQYF | TRBD1 | TRBV6-5 | once | TRBJ2-5
TGTGCCAGTAGTCATGCGGCCTACTATGGCTACACCTTC | CASSHAAYYGYTF | - | TRBV19 | - | TRBJ1-2
TGTGCCAGCAGCGGAGAGGAGACCCAGTACTTC | CASSGEETQYF | - | TRBV7-9 | - | TRBJ2-5
TGCGCCAGCAGCCAAGTTTTGGGGGGCACCGGGGAGCTGTTTTTT | CASSQVLGGTGELFF | - | TRBV4-3 | - | TRBJ2-2
TGTGCCAGCAGCCAAGGCCCCAGCGGGTTCTACAATGAGCAGTTCTTC | CASSQGPSGFYNEQFF | - | TRBV4-2 | - | TRBJ2-1
TGTGCCAGCAGCCAGGGTCTTAGCGGGTCCTACGAGCAGTACTTC | CASSQGLSGSYEQYF | TRBD2 | TRBV5-5 | - | TRBJ2-7
TGCGCCAGCAGCTTTACAGGGTTTTACGAGCAGTACTTC | CASSFTGFYEQYF | - | TRBV5-1 | - | TRBJ2-7
TGTGCCAGCAGCTTGGGCACAGGGGTTGGTCCGTTCTTC | CASSLGTGVGPFF | TRBD1 | TRBV5-4 | - | TRBJ2-1
TGCGCCAGCAGCCAAGATACCTACGAGCAGTACTTC | CASSQDTYEQYF | - | TRBV4-3 | - | TRBJ2-7
TGTGCCAGCAGGGGACAGGGTGTTGAAGCTTTCTTT | CASRGQGVEAFF | TRBD1 | TRBV6-5 | few | TRBJ1-1
TGTGCCAGTAGGGCTAGGGGACAGGGAGCCTACGAGCAGTACTTC | CASRARGQGAYEQYF | TRBD1 | TRBV19 | - | TRBJ2-7
TGTGCCAGCAGCCTGGCTAGCGGGAGGGTGTACGAGCAGTACTTC | CASSLASGRVYEQYF | TRBD2 | TRBV7-8 | - | TRBJ2-7
TGTGCCAGCAGTTTAACAGCCAGCTATAATTCACCCCTCCACTTT | CASSLTASYNSPLHF | - | TRBV27 | few | TRBJ1-6
TGTGCCAGCAGCTTAGGGACAGGATACCGGACTAGCGGGAGGGCCAGCACAGATACGCAGTATTTT | CASSLGTGYRTSGRASTDTQYF | TRBD2 | TRBV7-8 | - | TRBJ2-3
TGTGCCAGCAGCCGCGGGACAGAGCGGTTGGGCGGCTACACCTTC | CASSRGTERLGGYTF | TRBD1 | TRBV6-5 | - | TRBJ1-2
TGTGCCACGCTAGGGGGACTAGCGGGGTTTAGCACAGATACGCAGTATTTT | CATLGGLAGFSTDTQYF | TRBD2 | TRBV7-2 | - | TRBJ2-3
TGTGCCAGCAGTTACCGATCGGGTAGTGGAAACACCATATATTTT | CASSYRSGSGNTIYF | - | TRBV6-5 | once | TRBJ1-3
TGTGCCAGCAGCCCAAGAGTGTCTTACGAGCAGTACTTC | CASSPRVSYEQYF | - | TRBV5-6 | few | TRBJ2-7
TGCGCCAGCAGCCAAGATACAGGTAGCGGGAGGCCCTCCTACAATGAGCAGTTCTTC | CASSQDTGSGRPSYNEQFF | TRBD2 | TRBV4-1 | - | TRBJ2-1